This T cell receptor (beta chain) stems from a study of cytomegalovirus exposure and HLA in healthy donors. Overall study: The Caucasian-associated ancestry cluster held 80% to 90% of 398 genotyped donors.

13 Jbeta primers and 60 Vbeta primers were used for the PCR. Sequencing was performed with immunoSEQ multiplex PCR; in TCRdb, only in-frame clones are kept and a portion is missing. The sample shows approximately 110,000 clones, about four fifths of them seen only once. CDR3 length: 16 residues. V lost 0 bases and J lost 0; bases outside the gene matches: 5. Germline assignment: CDR1 SGDLS and CDR2 YYNGEE. The receptor's source is a young woman in good health and CMV-seropositive. Sample: PBMCs. The chain carries TRBV9 and TRBJ2-7, with 8 bases matching TRBD1. CDR3 in DNA: TGTGCCAGCAGCGTAGAAGACAGGGGAAGCTCCTACGAGCAGTACTTC. Protein sequence: CASSVEDRGSSYEQYF.